This T cell receptor (beta chain) comes out of a study of response to subunit inactivated influenza vaccine. Germline V gene data show CDR1 as LGHNA and CDR2 as YSLEER. This CDR3 spans 16 amino acids. Trimming cost V 1 base and J 2 bases; bases outside gene matches: 2. TCRdb called the RT-PCR reads again in MiXCR, with one record for every CDR3 protein. The sample comprises about 170,000 distinct CDR3 sequences, around 12% of which are singletons, and 25% to 30% rests with the top ten. This clonotype was seen a single time. These data also formed part of another study, on T cells expressing NK-cell markers. That study reports: UMIs were included in TCR beta cDNA generated by 5'RACE template switching. TCR beta repertoires came from sorted CD3+CD56+NKG2C+, CD3+CD56+NKG2C- and CD3+CD56-NKG2C+ T cells.

This TCR was sampled from a man between 50 and 59 years old who received an inactivated influenza vaccine. The J gene is TRBJ1-4, the V gene TRBV4-3; 9 bases align to TRBD1. Sequenced material: CD8+ T cells sorted from PBMCs, taken 11 to 12 days after vaccination. CDR3 DNA: TGCGCCAGCAGCCAAGGGACAGGGGTCACTAATGAAAAACTGTTTTTT. Protein sequence: CASSQGTGVTNEKLFF.